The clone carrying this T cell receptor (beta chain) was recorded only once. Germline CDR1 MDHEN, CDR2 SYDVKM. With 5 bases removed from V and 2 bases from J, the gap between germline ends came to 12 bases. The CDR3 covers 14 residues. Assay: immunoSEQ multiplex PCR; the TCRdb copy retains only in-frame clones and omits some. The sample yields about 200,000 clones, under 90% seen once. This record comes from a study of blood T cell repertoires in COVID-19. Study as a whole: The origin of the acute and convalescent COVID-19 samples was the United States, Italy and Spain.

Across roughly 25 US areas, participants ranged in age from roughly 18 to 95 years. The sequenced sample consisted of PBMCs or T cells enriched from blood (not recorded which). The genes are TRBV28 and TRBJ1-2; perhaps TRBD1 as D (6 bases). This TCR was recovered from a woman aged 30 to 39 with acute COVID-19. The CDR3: CASSPTGRNYGYTF. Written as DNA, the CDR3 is TGTGCCAGCAGTCCTACAGGGCGCAACTATGGCTACACCTTC.